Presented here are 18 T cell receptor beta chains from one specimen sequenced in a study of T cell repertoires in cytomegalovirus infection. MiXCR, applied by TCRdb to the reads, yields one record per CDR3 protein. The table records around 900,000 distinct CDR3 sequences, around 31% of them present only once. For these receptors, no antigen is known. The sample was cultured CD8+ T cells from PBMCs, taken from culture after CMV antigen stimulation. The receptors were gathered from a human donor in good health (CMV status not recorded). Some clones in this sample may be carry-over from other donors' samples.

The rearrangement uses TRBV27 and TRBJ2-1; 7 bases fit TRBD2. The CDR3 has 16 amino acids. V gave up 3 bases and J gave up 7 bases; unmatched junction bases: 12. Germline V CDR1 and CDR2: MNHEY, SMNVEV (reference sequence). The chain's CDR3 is CASSFSAGDHGNEQFF. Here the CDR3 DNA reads TGTGCCAGCAGTTTTAGTGCGGGGGATCATGGGAATGAGCAGTTCTTC.

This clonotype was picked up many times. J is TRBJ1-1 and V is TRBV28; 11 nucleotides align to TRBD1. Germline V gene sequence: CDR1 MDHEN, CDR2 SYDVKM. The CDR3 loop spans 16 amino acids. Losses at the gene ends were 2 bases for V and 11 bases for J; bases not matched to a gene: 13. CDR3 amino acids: CASSLPYLDRGRRAFF. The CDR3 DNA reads TGTGCCAGCAGTTTACCTTACTTGGACAGGGGGCGTAGGGCTTTCTTT.

The CDR3 sequence is CASSIGNPANYGYTF. CDR3 DNA: TGTGCCAGTAGTATTGGAAATCCCGCTAACTATGGCTACACCTTC. J is TRBJ1-2 and V is TRBV19; D ambiguous. The germline V and J ends were trimmed by 3 bases and 0 bases, with 11 bases remaining between them. From germline, CDR1 is LNHDA and CDR2 SQIVND (reference sequence). CDR3 size: 15 residues.

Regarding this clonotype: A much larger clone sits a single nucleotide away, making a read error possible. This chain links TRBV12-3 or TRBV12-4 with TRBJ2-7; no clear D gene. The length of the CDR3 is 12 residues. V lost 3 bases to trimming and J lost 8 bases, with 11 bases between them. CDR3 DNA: TGTGCCAGCAGTTTCGGGCGGACCAAGCAGTACTTC. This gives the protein CASSFGRTKQYF.

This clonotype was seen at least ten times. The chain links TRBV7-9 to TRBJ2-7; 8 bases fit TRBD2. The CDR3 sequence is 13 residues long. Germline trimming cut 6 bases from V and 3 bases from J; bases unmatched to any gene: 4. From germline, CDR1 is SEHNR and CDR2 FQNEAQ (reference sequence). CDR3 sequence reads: CASRRGTSYEQYV. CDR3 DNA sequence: TGTGCCAGCAGACGCGGGACTAGCTACGAGCAGTACGTC.

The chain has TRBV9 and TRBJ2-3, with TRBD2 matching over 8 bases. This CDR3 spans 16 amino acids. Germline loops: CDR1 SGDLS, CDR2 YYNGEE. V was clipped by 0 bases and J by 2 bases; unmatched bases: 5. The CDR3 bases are TGTGCCAGCAGCGTAGAGAAGCGGGGGCTCACAGATACGCAGTATTTT. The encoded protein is CASSVEKRGLTDTQYF.

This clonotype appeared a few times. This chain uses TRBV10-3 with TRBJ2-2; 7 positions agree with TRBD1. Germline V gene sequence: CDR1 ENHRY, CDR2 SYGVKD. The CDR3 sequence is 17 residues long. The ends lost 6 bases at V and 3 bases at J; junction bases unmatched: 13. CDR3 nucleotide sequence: TGTGCCATCAGGGTCTTAACACAGGGGACGGACACCGGGGAGCTGTTTTTT. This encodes CAIRVLTQGTDTGELFF.

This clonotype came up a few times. The CDR3 sequence is CSAASSGSYEQYF. In DNA, the CDR3 is TGCAGTGCTGCATCCTCGGGCTCCTACGAGCAGTACTTC. This rearrangement joins TRBV20-1 to TRBJ2-7; D ambiguous. Germline assignment: CDR1 DFQATT and CDR2 SNEGSKA (reference sequence). The CDR3 length is 13 residues. With 5 bases removed from V and 0 bases from J, the gap between germline ends came to 11 bases.

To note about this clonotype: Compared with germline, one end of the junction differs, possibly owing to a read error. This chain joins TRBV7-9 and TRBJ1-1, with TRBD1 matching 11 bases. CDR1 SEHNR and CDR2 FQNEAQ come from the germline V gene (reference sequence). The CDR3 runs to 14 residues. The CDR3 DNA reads TGTGTCAGCAGCACCGGACAGGGGGCGGATGAAGCTTTCTTT. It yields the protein CVSSTGQGADEAFF.

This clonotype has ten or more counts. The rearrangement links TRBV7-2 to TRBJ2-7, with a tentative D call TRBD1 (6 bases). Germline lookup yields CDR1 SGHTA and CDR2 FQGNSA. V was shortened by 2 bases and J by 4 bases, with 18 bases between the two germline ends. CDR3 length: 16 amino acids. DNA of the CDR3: TGTGCCAGCAGCTTAATATCGGCAGGGGAAAATTACGAGCAGTACTTC. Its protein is CASSLISAGENYEQYF.

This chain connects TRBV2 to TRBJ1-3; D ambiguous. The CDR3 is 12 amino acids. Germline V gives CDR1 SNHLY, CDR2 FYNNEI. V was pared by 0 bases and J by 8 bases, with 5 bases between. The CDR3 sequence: CASSEAEDTIYF. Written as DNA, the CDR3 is TGTGCCAGCAGTGAAGCGGAGGACACCATATATTTT.

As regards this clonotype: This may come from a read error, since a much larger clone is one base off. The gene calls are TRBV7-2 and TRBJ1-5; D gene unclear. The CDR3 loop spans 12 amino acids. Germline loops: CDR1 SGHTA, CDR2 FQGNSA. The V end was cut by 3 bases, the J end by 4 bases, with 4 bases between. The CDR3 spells CTSSFQNQPQHF. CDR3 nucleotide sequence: TGTACCAGCAGCTTTCAAAATCAGCCCCAGCATTTT. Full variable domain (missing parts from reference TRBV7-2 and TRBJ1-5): GAGVSQSPSNKVTEKGKDVELRCDPISGHTALYWYRQSLGQGLEFLIYFQGNSAPDKSGLPSDRFSAERTGGSVSTLTIQRTQQEDSAVYLCTSSFQNQPQHFGDGTRLSIL.

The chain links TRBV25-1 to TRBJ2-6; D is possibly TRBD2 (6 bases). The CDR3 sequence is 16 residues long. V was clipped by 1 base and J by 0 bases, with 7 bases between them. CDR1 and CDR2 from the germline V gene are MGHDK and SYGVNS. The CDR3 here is CASSEWRGSGANVLTF. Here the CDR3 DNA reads TGTGCCAGCAGTGAATGGAGGGGCTCTGGGGCCAACGTCCTGACTTTC.

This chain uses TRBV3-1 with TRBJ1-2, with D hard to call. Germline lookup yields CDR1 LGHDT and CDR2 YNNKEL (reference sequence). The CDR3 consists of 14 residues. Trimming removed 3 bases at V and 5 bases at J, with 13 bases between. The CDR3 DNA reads TGTGCCAGCAGCCAGGCTGAGGATGCGTATGGCTACACCTTC. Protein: CASSQAEDAYGYTF.

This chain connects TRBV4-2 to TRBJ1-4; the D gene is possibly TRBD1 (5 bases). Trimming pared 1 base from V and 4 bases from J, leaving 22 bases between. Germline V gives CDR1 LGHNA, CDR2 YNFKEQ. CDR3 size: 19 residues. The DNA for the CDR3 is TGTGCCAGCAGCCAAGTAAGCGACAGAATGGTGGGAATTAATGAAAAACTGTTTTTT. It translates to CASSQVSDRMVGINEKLFF.

DNA for the CDR3: TGTGCCAGCAGTTTGTCGGTCGAGGGCTATCAGCCCCAGCATTTT. Amino acids: CASSLSVEGYQPQHF. The chain combines TRBV12-3 or TRBV12-4 with TRBJ1-5, with D unclear. The CDR3 extends over 15 amino acids. V lost 3 bases and J 5 bases, leaving 14 bases between the germline ends.

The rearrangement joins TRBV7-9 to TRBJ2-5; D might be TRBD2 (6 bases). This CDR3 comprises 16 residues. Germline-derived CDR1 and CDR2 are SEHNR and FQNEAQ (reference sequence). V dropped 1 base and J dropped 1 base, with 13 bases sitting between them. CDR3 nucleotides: TGTGCCAGCAGCTTAGGGCCCCGGGGGATCCAAGAGACCCAGTACTTC. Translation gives CASSLGPRGIQETQYF.

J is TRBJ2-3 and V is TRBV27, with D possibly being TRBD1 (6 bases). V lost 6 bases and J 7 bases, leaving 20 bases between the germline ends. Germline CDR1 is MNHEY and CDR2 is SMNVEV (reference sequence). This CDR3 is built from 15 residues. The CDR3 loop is CASSPRARGSNTQYF. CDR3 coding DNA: TGTGCCAGCAGCCCCCGGGCCAGGGGATCAAATACGCAGTATTTT.